Many counts were recorded for the clone carrying this TCR beta chain. Antigen unknown. CDR1 and CDR2 (germline): GTSNPN, SVGIG (reference sequence). The CDR3 length is 13 residues. Trimming cost V 3 bases and J 2 bases; bases outside gene matches: 3. Stated time point: newly diagnosed GD, antithyroid drugs for less than 3 months. After RNA was extracted from PBMCs, the TCR library was made from it. The sample is drawn from a study of regulatory T cells in long-lasting Graves disease. Across the study: Antithyroid drug intake by newly diagnosed Graves' patients had lasted under 3 months. Overall study results and limits: Peripheral blood, not thyroid tissue, was the sole material studied.

Relying on iRepertoire HTBI primers and Arm-PCR of CDR3 regions, the team built TCR beta libraries. TCRdb reprocessed the multiplex PCR reads with MiXCR, giving one entry per CDR3 protein. Altogether 500,000 or so distinct CDR3 sequences are present, about 16% being singletons, with the ten largest covering 20% to 25%. Another study also made use of these data, one on T cells in Graves' hyperthyroidism and ophthalmopathy. As that study records: From stable hyperthyroidism, ophthalmopathy was set apart by a 13 V-J model. Before onset, by a median of around 6.1 months, the model predicted ophthalmopathy.

The receptor comes from a woman aged 35-65 years with Graves disease. The V call is TRBV30, the J call TRBJ2-5; 7 positions match TRBD2. The sample here was peripheral blood mononuclear cells (PBMCs), taken at new diagnosis, from a patient treated with antithyroid drugs. The CDR3 region is CAWSGGTQETQYF. Here the CDR3 DNA reads TGTGCCTGGAGCGGGGGGACTCAAGAGACCCAGTACTTC.